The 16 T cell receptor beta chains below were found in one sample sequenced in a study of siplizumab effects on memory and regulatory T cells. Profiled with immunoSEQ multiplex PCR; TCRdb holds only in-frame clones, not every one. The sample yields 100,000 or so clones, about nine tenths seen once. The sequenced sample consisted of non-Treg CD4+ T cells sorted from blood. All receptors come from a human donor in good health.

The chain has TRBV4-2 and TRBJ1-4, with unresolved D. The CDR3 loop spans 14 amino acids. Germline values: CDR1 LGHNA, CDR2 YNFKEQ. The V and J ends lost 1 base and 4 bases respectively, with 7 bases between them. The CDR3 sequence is CASSQVADNEKLFF. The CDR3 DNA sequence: TGTGCCAGCAGCCAAGTGGCAGATAATGAAAAACTGTTTTTT.

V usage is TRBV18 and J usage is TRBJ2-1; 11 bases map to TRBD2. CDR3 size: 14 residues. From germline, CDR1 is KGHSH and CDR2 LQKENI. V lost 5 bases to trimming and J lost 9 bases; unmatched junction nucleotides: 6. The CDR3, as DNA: TGTGCCAGCTCATCCGGGACTAGCGGCCGTGAGCAGTTCTTC. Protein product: CASSSGTSGREQFF.

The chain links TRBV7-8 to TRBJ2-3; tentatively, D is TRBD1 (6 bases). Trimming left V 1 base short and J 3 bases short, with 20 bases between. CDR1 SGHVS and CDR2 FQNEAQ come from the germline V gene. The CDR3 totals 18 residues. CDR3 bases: TGTGCCAGCAGCTTAGGGGCGATAGGGGGTTTTAGGACAGATACGCAGTATTTT. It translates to CASSLGAIGGFRTDTQYF. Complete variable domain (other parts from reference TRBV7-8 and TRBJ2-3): GAGVSQSPRYKVAKRGQDVALRCDPISGHVSLFWYQQALGQGPEFLTYFQNEAQLDKSGLPSDRFFAERPEGSVSTLKIQRTQQEDSAVYLCASSLGAIGGFRTDTQYFGPGTRLTVL.

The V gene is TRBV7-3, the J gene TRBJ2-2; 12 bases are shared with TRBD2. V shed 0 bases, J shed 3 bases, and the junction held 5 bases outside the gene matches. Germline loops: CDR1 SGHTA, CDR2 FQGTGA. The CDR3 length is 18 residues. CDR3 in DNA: TGTGCCAGCAGCTTAACGAGGCTAGCGGGAGGGGACACCGGGGAGCTGTTTTTT. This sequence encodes CASSLTRLAGGDTGELFF.

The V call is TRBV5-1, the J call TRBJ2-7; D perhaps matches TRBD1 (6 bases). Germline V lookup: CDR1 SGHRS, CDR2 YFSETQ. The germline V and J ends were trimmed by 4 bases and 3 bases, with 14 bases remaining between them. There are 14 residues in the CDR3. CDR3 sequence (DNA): TGCGCCAGCAGCAACCCACCGGGACACTACGAGCAGTACTTC. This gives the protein CASSNPPGHYEQYF. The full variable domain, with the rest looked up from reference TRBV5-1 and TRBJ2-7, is KAGVTQTPRYLIKTRGQQVTLSCSPISGHRSVSWYQQTPGQGLQFLFEYFSETQRNKGNFPGRFSGRQFSNSRSEMNVSTLELGDSALYLCASSNPPGHYEQYFGPGTRLTVT.

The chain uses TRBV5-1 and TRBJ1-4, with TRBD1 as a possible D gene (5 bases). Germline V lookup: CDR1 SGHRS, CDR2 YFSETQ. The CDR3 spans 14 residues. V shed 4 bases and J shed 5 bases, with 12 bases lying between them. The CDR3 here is CASSLGGSNEKLFF. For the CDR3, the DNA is TGCGCCAGCAGCCTCGGGGGGTCCAATGAAAAACTGTTTTTT.

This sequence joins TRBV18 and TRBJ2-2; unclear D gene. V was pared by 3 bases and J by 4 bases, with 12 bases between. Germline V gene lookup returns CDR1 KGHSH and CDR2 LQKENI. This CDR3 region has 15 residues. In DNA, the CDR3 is TGTGCCAGCTCACCCAAGGGCCCGGGCACCGGGGAGCTGTTTTTT. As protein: CASSPKGPGTGELFF.

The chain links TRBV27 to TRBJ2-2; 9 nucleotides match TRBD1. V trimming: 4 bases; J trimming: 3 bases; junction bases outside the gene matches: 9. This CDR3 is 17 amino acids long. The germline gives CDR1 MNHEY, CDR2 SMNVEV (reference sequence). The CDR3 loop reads CASSSISTGGDTGELFF. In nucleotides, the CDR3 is TGTGCCAGCAGTTCTATAAGTACAGGGGGCGACACCGGGGAGCTGTTTTTT.

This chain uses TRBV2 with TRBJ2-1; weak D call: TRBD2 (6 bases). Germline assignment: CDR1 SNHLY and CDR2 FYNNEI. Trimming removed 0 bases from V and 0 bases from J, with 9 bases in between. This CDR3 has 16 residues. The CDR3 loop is CASSEAGGLSYNEQFF. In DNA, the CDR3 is TGTGCCAGCAGTGAAGCGGGAGGCCTCTCCTACAATGAGCAGTTCTTC.

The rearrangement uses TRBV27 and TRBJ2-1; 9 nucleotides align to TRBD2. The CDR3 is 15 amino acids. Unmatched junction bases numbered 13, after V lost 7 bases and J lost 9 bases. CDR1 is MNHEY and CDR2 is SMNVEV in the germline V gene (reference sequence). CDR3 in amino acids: CASMAGGAGIGEQFF. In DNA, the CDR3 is TGTGCCAGCATGGCGGGAGGGGCTGGAATCGGTGAGCAGTTCTTC.

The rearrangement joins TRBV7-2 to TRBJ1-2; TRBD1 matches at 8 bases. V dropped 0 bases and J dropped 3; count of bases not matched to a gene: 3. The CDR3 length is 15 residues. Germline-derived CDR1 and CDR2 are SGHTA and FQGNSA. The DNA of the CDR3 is TGTGCCAGCAGCTTAGCTCCAGGGGGCCACTATGGCTACACCTTC. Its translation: CASSLAPGGHYGYTF.

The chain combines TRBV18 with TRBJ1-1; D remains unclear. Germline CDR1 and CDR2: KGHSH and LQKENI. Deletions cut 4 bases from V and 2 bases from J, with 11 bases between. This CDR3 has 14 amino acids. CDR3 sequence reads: CASSLVSGNTEAFF. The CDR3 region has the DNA TGTGCCAGCTCACTAGTCAGCGGAAACACTGAAGCTTTCTTT.

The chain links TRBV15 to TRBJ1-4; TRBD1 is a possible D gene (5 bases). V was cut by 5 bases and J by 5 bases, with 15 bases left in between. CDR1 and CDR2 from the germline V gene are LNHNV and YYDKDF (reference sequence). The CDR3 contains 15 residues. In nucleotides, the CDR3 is TGTGCCACCAGCCCAGGGAACAGGAGGAATGAAAAACTGTTTTTT. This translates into CATSPGNRRNEKLFF. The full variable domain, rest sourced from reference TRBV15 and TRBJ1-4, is DAMVIQNPRYQVTQFGKPVTLSCSQTLNHNVMYWYQQKSSQAPKLLFHYYDKDFNNEADTPDNFQSRRPNTSFCFLDIRSPGLGDTAMYLCATSPGNRRNEKLFFGSGTQLSVL.

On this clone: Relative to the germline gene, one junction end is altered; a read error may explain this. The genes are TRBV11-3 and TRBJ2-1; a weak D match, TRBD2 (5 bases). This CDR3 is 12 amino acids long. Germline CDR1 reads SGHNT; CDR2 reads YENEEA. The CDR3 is CASSSNWELALF. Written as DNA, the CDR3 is TGTGCCAGCAGCTCCAACTGGGAGCTAGCTCTCTTC. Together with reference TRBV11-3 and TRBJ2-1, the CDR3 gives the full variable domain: EAGVVQSPRYKIIEKKQPVAFWCNPISGHNTLYWYLQNLGQGPELLIRYENEEAVDDSQLPKDRFSAERLKGVDSTLKIQPAELGDSAVYLCASSSNWELALFGPGTRLTVL.

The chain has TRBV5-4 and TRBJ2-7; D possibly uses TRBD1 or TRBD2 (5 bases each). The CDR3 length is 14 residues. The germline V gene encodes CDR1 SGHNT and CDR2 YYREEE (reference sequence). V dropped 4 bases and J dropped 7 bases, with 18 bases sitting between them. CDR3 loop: CASSRTGSWGEQYF. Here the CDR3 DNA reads TGTGCCAGCAGCCGGACTGGGTCATGGGGGGAGCAGTACTTC. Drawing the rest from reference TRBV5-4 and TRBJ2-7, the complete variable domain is ETGVTQSPTHLIKTRGQQVTLRCSSQSGHNTVSWYQQALGQGPQFIFQYYREEENGRGNFPPRFSGLQFPNYSSELNVNALELDDSALYLCASSRTGSWGEQYFGPGTRLTVT.

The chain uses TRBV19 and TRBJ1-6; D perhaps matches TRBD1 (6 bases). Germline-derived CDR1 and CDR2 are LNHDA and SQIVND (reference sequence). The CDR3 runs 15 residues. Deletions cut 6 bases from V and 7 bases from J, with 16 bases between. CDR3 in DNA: TGTGCCAGTAGATCTCAGGGGATCGGGAATTCACCCCTCCACTTT. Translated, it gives CASRSQGIGNSPLHF.